The 11 T cell receptor beta chains in this list originate from one sample, sequenced in a study of beta chain features in type 1 diabetes. Expressed TCRB transcripts were sequenced because the entire RNA isolate underwent reverse transcription. The assay was immunoSEQ multiplex PCR, and TCRdb's table has in-frame clones only and misses some. The sample lists about 350,000 clones; about 20% were seen once. Sequenced: naive CD4+ T cells from blood. These receptors were taken from a woman in her late teens or twenties in good health.

This clone showed up just a few times. The chain recombines TRBV10-2 with TRBJ2-1; 7 bases fit TRBD1. Per germline, CDR1 WSHSY and CDR2 SAAADI. This CDR3 has 13 residues. V trimming: 6 bases; J trimming: 5 bases; junction bases outside the gene matches: 4. The CDR3 region has the DNA TGCGCCAGCAGCTCGGGACAGAACAATGAGCAGTTCTTC. Its protein product is CASSSGQNNEQFF.

This clone was observed a few times. J is TRBJ2-1 and V is TRBV29-1; 7 positions agree with TRBD1. With V trimmed by 5 bases and J by 6 bases, 10 bases remained unmatched. The germline V gene has CDR1 SQVTM and CDR2 ANQGSEA. This CDR3 is 14 amino acids long. The CDR3: CSVRPNNRGNEQFF. The CDR3 DNA sequence: TGCAGCGTTCGCCCTAACAACAGGGGCAATGAGCAGTTCTTC.

This sequence joins TRBV7-2 and TRBJ2-5; 8 bases agree with TRBD2. The CDR3 consists of 13 residues. V lost 1 base to trimming and J lost 9 bases; unmatched junction nucleotides: 4. Germline loops: CDR1 SGHTA, CDR2 FQGNSA. The CDR3 is CASSLDRRGAQYF. CDR3 bases: TGTGCCAGCAGCTTAGATAGGCGGGGGGCCCAGTACTTC.

DNA of the CDR3: TGTGCCAGCAGGCGGACAGGGCCCGAGCAGTACTTC. As protein: CASRRTGPEQYF. V is TRBV6-1 and J is TRBJ2-7; 8 nucleotides align to TRBD1. Germline V gene data show CDR1 as MNHNS and CDR2 as SASEGT. V shed 6 bases, J shed 6 bases, and the junction held 4 bases outside the gene matches. This CDR3 has 12 residues.

Regarding this clone: The sample carries other DNA sequences with the same CDR3. The V call is TRBV7-2, the J call TRBJ1-4; 7 bases are shared with TRBD1. CDR3 length equals 14 residues. V was clipped by 5 bases and J by 6 bases; unmatched bases: 6. The germline V gene encodes CDR1 SGHTA and CDR2 FQGNSA. CDR3: CASSLRQGHEKLFF. CDR3 nucleotides: TGTGCCAGCAGCCTACGACAGGGTCATGAAAAACTGTTTTTT.

V is TRBV29-1 and J is TRBJ1-1, with D possibly matching TRBD1 (5 bases). The V gene lost 5 bases and the J gene lost 4 bases, with 14 bases spanning the gap. CDR3 size: 13 residues. From germline, CDR1 is SQVTM and CDR2 ANQGSEA. DNA of the CDR3: TGCAGCGTTCCCCCTTCAGGGCTCACTGAAGCTTTCTTT. This translates into CSVPPSGLTEAFF.

The J gene is TRBJ2-1, the V gene TRBV12-1; the table's D call TRBD1 went unverified against the DNA. TRBV12-1 has pseudogene status. The CDR3 is 14 residues long. CDR3 region: CASSLGIGTNEQFF. The CDR3 nucleotides are TGTGCCAGCAGCTTGGGCATCGGTACGAATGAGCAGTTCTTC.

The rearrangement links TRBV25-1 to TRBJ1-4; D possibly corresponds to TRBD1 (6 bases). The CDR3 is 14 residues long. Germline CDR1 is MGHDK and CDR2 is SYGVNS. V was cut by 4 bases and J by 8 bases, with 14 bases left in between. The CDR3 loop reads CASSVAGVREKLFF. The CDR3 nucleotides read TGTGCCAGCAGTGTGGCAGGGGTTAGAGAAAAACTGTTTTTT.

This clone was seen a handful of times. V is TRBV30 and J is TRBJ1-5; the D gene is possibly TRBD1 (5 bases). The CDR3 runs 12 residues. Germline CDR1 reads GTSNPN; CDR2 reads SVGIG (reference sequence). V lost 1 base, J lost 7 bases, and 8 bases lay in between. CDR3 in DNA: TGTGCCTGGAGTGCAGGGTCCCAGCCCCAGCATTTT. Translating gives CAWSAGSQPQHF.

This clone was seen a few times. The rearrangement links TRBV5-4 to TRBJ2-5; 10 bases line up with TRBD1. V trimming: 5 bases; J trimming: 0 bases; junction bases outside the gene matches: 4. CDR1 is SGHNT and CDR2 is YYREEE in the germline V gene (reference sequence). The CDR3 loop spans 15 amino acids. In DNA, the CDR3 is TGTGCCAGCAGTGGGACAGGGGTGCACCAAGAGACCCAGTACTTC. Protein: CASSGTGVHQETQYF.

This clone has just a few counts. Other nucleotide sequences in the sample specify the same CDR3. The J gene is TRBJ2-5, the V gene TRBV4-1; D unclear. Trimming cost V 1 base and J 5 bases, with 8 bases left between them. The CDR3 extends over 13 amino acids. In germline, CDR1 is MGHRA, CDR2 YSYEKL. CDR3 DNA: TGCGCCAGCAGCCAAGGACTTATGGAGACCCAGTACTTC. This sequence encodes CASSQGLMETQYF.